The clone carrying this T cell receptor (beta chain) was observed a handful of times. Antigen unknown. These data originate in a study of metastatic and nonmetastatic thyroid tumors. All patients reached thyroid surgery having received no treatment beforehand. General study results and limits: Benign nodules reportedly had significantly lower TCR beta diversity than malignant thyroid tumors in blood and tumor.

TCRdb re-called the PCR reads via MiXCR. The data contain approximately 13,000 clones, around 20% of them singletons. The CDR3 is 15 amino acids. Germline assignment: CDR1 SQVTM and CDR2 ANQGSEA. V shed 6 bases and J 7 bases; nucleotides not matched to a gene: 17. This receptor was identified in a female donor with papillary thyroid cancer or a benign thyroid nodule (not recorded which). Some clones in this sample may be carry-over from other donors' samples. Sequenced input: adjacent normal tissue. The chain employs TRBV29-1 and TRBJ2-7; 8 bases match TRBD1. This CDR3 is CSVPVGRGLSEEQYF. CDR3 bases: TGCAGCGTCCCCGTGGGCAGGGGGCTTTCGGAAGAGCAGTACTTC.